Sequencing of this T cell receptor beta chain was carried out in a study of cytomegalovirus exposure and HLA in healthy donors. Notes on this clone: Its antigen is unknown.

Trimming cost V 7 bases and J 8 bases, with 17 bases left between them. The CDR3 contains 13 residues. The germline V gene encodes CDR1 SGHRS and CDR2 YFSETQ. Use of 60 Vbeta and 13 Jbeta primers characterized the PCR. As originally analysed: An analysis that came later counted 80 million or so unique TCR beta chains, roughly 11 million shared. The repertoire was sequenced with immunoSEQ multiplex PCR; TCRdb's copy has only in-frame clones and lacks some. That table furnishes V, J and clone size, whereas the DNA furnished D and trimming. The repertoire includes over 80,000 clones, around 80% of them detected once, and roughly 17% sits in the top ten. Study observations and caveats: Later analysis placed DRB1 highest and HLA-C lowest in TCR association rates, which differed by HLA locus.

Source material: PBMCs. The source is a man in his sixties in good health and CMV-seropositive. J is TRBJ2-3 and V is TRBV5-1; the D gene is possibly TRBD1 (5 bases). CDR3 sequence (DNA): TGCGCCAGCTCCCCCAGGGCCGACGCTACGCAGTATTTT. As protein: CASSPRADATQYF.